The 32 T cell receptor beta chains presented below share a single source sample, sequenced in a study of cytomegalovirus exposure and HLA in healthy donors. The repertoire was sequenced with immunoSEQ multiplex PCR; TCRdb's copy has only in-frame clones and lacks some. Of roughly 150,000 clones listed, about 85% were seen once; the top ten hold over 2%. The sample consisted of PBMCs. All receptors derive from a man aged 25-45 years in good health and CMV-seropositive.

The J gene is TRBJ2-3, the V gene TRBV15; 9 positions agree with TRBD2. Germline trimming cut 2 bases from V and 5 bases from J; bases unmatched to any gene: 11. The CDR3 length is 17 residues. Germline CDR1 and CDR2: LNHNV and YYDKDF (reference sequence). The CDR3 DNA is TGTGCCACCAGCAGAAATATACTAGCGGGCGGTGGAGATACGCAGTATTTT. Its protein product is CATSRNILAGGGDTQYF. The full variable domain, completed using reference TRBV15 and TRBJ2-3, is DAMVIQNPRYQVTQFGKPVTLSCSQTLNHNVMYWYQQKSSQAPKLLFHYYDKDFNNEADTPDNFQSRRPNTSFCFLDIRSPGLGDTAMYLCATSRNILAGGGDTQYFGPGTRLTVL.

This chain links TRBV2 with TRBJ2-1; 12 bases align to TRBD2. The CDR3 has 17 residues. The germline gives CDR1 SNHLY, CDR2 FYNNEI. The trim removed 6 bases at V and 5 bases at J, leaving 11 bases unmatched. CDR3 loop: CASSDGASGGVHNEQFF. DNA for the CDR3: TGTGCCAGCAGCGACGGGGCTAGCGGGGGGGTCCACAATGAGCAGTTCTTC. The full variable domain, rest sourced from reference TRBV2 and TRBJ2-1, is EPEVTQTPSHQVTQMGQEVILRCVPISNHLYFYWYRQILGQKVEFLVSFYNNEISEKSEIFDDQFSVERPDGSNFTLKIRSTKLEDSAMYFCASSDGASGGVHNEQFFGPGTRLTVL.

This clone occurred a few times. This sequence joins TRBV30 and TRBJ1-2; D unclear. From germline, CDR1 is GTSNPN and CDR2 SVGIG (reference sequence). With 0 bases removed from V and 8 bases from J, the gap between germline ends came to 7 bases. CDR3 length: 11 amino acids. CDR3 bases: TGTGCCTGGAGTGTACTTGTCGGCTACACCTTC. This encodes CAWSVLVGYTF.

The V gene is TRBV27, the J gene TRBJ2-5; D is unclear. CDR1 and CDR2 (germline): MNHEY, SMNVEV (reference sequence). This CDR3 has 16 residues. The V gene lost 3 bases and the J gene lost 4 bases, with 18 bases spanning the gap. Here the CDR3 reads CASSFGPYNPLETQYF. The CDR3 DNA follows: TGTGCCAGCAGTTTTGGGCCCTATAACCCACTAGAGACCCAGTACTTC.

In DNA form, the CDR3 reads TGTGCCAGCAGCCGCACAGGGGGCGCGTACGAGCAGTACTTC. This encodes CASSRTGGAYEQYF. The V gene is TRBV7-3, the J gene TRBJ2-7; 9 bases fit TRBD1. CDR1 is SGHTA and CDR2 is FQGTGA in the germline V gene. The CDR3 extends over 14 amino acids. Losses at the gene ends were 5 bases for V and 4 bases for J; bases not matched to a gene: 6.

This chain links TRBV7-2 with TRBJ1-2; the D is unclear. There are 14 residues in the CDR3. Germline CDR1 SGHTA, CDR2 FQGNSA. The V gene lost 8 bases and the J gene lost 1 base, with 14 bases spanning the gap. CDR3 sequence reads: CASATAAGNYGYTF. CDR3 nucleotide sequence: TGTGCCAGCGCTACTGCCGCCGGTAACTATGGCTACACCTTC.

This clone was seen only a few times. The V gene is TRBV19, the J gene TRBJ2-7; TRBD1 is a possible D gene (8 bases). The CDR3 totals 15 residues. The germline CDR1 and CDR2 sequences are LNHDA and SQIVND (reference sequence). Trimming pared 4 bases from V and 3 bases from J, leaving 16 bases between. The CDR3 region is CASSRGGTGDYEQYF. In DNA form, the CDR3 reads TGTGCCAGTAGTAGGGGGGGGACAGGTGACTACGAGCAGTACTTC. The whole variable domain, filled in from reference TRBV19 and TRBJ2-7, reads DGGITQSPKYLFRKEGQNVTLSCEQNLNHDAMYWYRQDPGQGLRLIYYSQIVNDFQKGDIAEGYSVSREKKESFPLTVTSAQKNPTAFYLCASSRGGTGDYEQYFGPGTRLTVT.

This clone has just one count. The rearrangement links TRBV7-9 to TRBJ2-5, with 10 bases lining up with TRBD2. The germline V gene has CDR1 SEHNR and CDR2 FQNEAQ (reference sequence). CDR3 length: 15 amino acids. With 1 base clipped from V and 9 bases from J, the junction kept 8 bases outside the gene matches. CDR3 coding DNA: TGTGCCAGCAGCTTAGATACTAGCGGGGAAGTGGCCCAGTACTTC. Translated, it gives CASSLDTSGEVAQYF.

The genes are TRBV7-8 and TRBJ2-7, with 10 bases matching TRBD1. CDR1 is SGHVS and CDR2 is FQNEAQ in the germline V gene. The trim removed 5 bases at V and 2 bases at J, leaving 6 bases unmatched. The CDR3 has 15 amino acids. CDR3 amino acids: CASSRGTGAPYEQYF. The CDR3, as DNA: TGTGCCAGCAGCCGAGGGACAGGGGCTCCCTACGAGCAGTACTTC.

This clone was picked up a small number of times. This sequence joins TRBV5-1 and TRBJ2-7; D is perhaps TRBD1 (6 bases). The CDR3 length is 15 residues. V lost 4 bases and J 0 bases, leaving 14 bases between the germline ends. CDR1 SGHRS and CDR2 YFSETQ come from the germline V gene. This CDR3 is CASSLTGSSSYEQYF. CDR3 nucleotides: TGCGCCAGCAGCCTTACAGGGTCGAGCTCCTACGAGCAGTACTTC.

The J gene is TRBJ2-1, the V gene TRBV6-5, with TRBD2 identical over 12 bases. The CDR3 has 16 residues. Germline loops: CDR1 MNHEY, CDR2 SVGAGI. Trimming at V came to 0 bases and at J to 7 bases, leaving 4 bases not matched to a gene. CDR3 DNA sequence: TGTGCCAGCAGTTACTCGATCGGGACTAGCGGGAATGAGCAGTTCTTC. It encodes CASSYSIGTSGNEQFF.

The CDR3 reads CASSLDRGPGYGYTF. CDR3 coding DNA: TGTGCCAGCAGTCTGGACAGGGGGCCTGGATATGGCTACACCTTC. The rearrangement links TRBV7-9 to TRBJ1-2, with TRBD1 matching 11 bases. Germline loops: CDR1 SEHNR, CDR2 FQNEAQ (reference sequence). The CDR3 loop spans 15 amino acids. Trimming cost V 6 bases and J 5 bases; bases outside gene matches: 8.

The J gene is TRBJ2-7, the V gene TRBV2; TRBD1 matches 9 bases. The CDR3 length is 16 residues. With 4 bases clipped from V and 3 bases from J, the junction kept 10 bases outside the gene matches. The germline V gene has CDR1 SNHLY and CDR2 FYNNEI. Here the CDR3 DNA reads TGTGCCAGCAGTGGGTGGGGGACAGGGATTGACTACGAGCAGTACTTC. It specifies CASSGWGTGIDYEQYF. The variable domain in full, with the rest retrieved from reference TRBV2 and TRBJ2-7, is EPEVTQTPSHQVTQMGQEVILRCVPISNHLYFYWYRQILGQKVEFLVSFYNNEISEKSEIFDDQFSVERPDGSNFTLKIRSTKLEDSAMYFCASSGWGTGIDYEQYFGPGTRLTVT.

This clone came up once. The gene calls are TRBV7-2 and TRBJ2-7; D unclear. Trimming stripped 4 bases from V and 6 bases from J, with 10 bases between. The CDR3 totals 12 residues. Germline V gene sequence: CDR1 SGHTA, CDR2 FQGNSA. CDR3 in DNA: TGTGCCAGCAGCTACTATATGGGCGAGCAGTACTTC. It is translated as CASSYYMGEQYF.

This clone was recorded once. The genes are TRBV7-3 and TRBJ2-3; 8 nucleotides agree with TRBD2. Germline CDR1 and CDR2: SGHTA and FQGTGA. Germline trimming cut 1 base from V and 4 bases from J; bases unmatched to any gene: 10. The CDR3 runs to 17 residues. DNA of the CDR3: TGTGCCAGCAGCTTAAACGGGCCGGGGGGGCCTGCAGATACGCAGTATTTT. It translates to CASSLNGPGGPADTQYF.

The V gene is TRBV29-1, the J gene TRBJ1-2; 8 positions agree with TRBD1. Trimming took 3 bases from V and 2 from J; bases not matched to a gene: 5. Germline CDR1 reads SQVTM; CDR2 reads ANQGSEA. CDR3 length: 14 amino acids. The CDR3 region has the DNA TGCAGCGTTGATTGGACAGGGTTGAACTATGGCTACACCTTC. Translating it yields CSVDWTGLNYGYTF.

The rearrangement uses TRBV7-8 and TRBJ2-7, with D possibly being TRBD1 (5 bases). Trimming removed 3 bases at V and 6 bases at J, with 21 bases between. Germline V gene lookup returns CDR1 SGHVS and CDR2 FQNEAQ. The CDR3 totals 16 residues. The CDR3 reads CASSFDGAPWASEQYF. Here the CDR3 DNA reads TGTGCCAGCAGCTTCGATGGGGCGCCGTGGGCTAGCGAGCAGTACTTC.

This chain connects TRBV5-1 to TRBJ2-5, with unresolved D. CDR1 and CDR2 from the germline V gene are SGHRS and YFSETQ. The CDR3 has 13 residues. Trimming left V 3 bases short and J 4 bases short, with 10 bases between. The CDR3 here is CASSSFSGETQYF. The CDR3 DNA is TGCGCCAGCAGCTCCTTTTCCGGAGAGACCCAGTACTTC.

The rearrangement joins TRBV18 to TRBJ2-2; a weak D match, TRBD2 (6 bases). This CDR3 is built from 13 residues. Germline V gene lookup returns CDR1 KGHSH and CDR2 LQKENI. Trimming stripped 2 bases from V and 5 bases from J, with 6 bases between. The CDR3 sequence: CASSPGGTGELFF. The CDR3 DNA reads TGTGCCAGCTCACCAGGGGGGACCGGGGAGCTGTTTTTT.

The chain joins TRBV11-2 to TRBJ1-2; maybe TRBD1 (6 bases). Trimming pared 5 bases from V and 0 bases from J, leaving 10 bases between. Germline V gene data show CDR1 as SGHAT and CDR2 as FQNNGV. The CDR3 totals 14 residues. The CDR3 here is CASSGGATNYGYTF. CDR3 coding DNA: TGTGCCAGCAGCGGGGGGGCAACTAACTATGGCTACACCTTC.

The V and J genes are TRBV5-6 and TRBJ2-5; 8 bases agree with TRBD2. The CDR3 has 14 amino acids. Trimming removed 0 bases from V and 3 bases from J; junction bases left unmatched: 1. CDR1 is SGHDT and CDR2 is YYEEEE in the germline V gene. The CDR3 sequence: CASSLAGREETQYF. The CDR3 coding sequence is TGTGCCAGCAGCTTGGCCGGGAGGGAAGAGACCCAGTACTTC.

This clone came up a few times. The chain links TRBV5-6 to TRBJ2-7; the D gene is possibly TRBD2 (5 bases). The CDR3 loop spans 12 amino acids. Germline CDR1 reads SGHDT; CDR2 reads YYEEEE. V shed 3 bases and J shed 7 bases, with 11 bases lying between them. The CDR3 coding sequence is TGTGCCAGCAGCTGGGATCGGACTGAGCAGTACTTC. Protein sequence: CASSWDRTEQYF. The complete variable domain, with remaining parts taken from reference TRBV5-6 and TRBJ2-7, reads DAGVTQSPTHLIKTRGQQVTLRCSPKSGHDTVSWYQQALGQGPQFIFQYYEEEERQRGNFPDRFSGHQFPNYSSELNVNALLLGDSALYLCASSWDRTEQYFGPGTRLTVT.

The V call is TRBV19, the J call TRBJ1-3; 7 bases are a match to TRBD1. This CDR3 contains 13 residues. After removal of 5 bases from V and 6 bases from J, the junction contained 4 bases not matched to a gene. CDR1 and CDR2 (germline): LNHDA, SQIVND (reference sequence). The CDR3 sequence is CASSDRAVNTIYF. The CDR3 DNA reads as TGTGCCAGTAGTGACAGGGCGGTAAACACCATATATTTT.

DNA of the CDR3: TGTGCCATCGGGCCAGCGAACACTGAAGCTTTCTTT. It specifies CAIGPANTEAFF. The chain couples TRBV10-3 to TRBJ1-1; no definite D call. The CDR3 loop spans 12 amino acids. CDR1 and CDR2 from the germline V gene are ENHRY and SYGVKD. Deletions cut 8 bases from V and 1 base from J, with 8 bases between.

The chain joins TRBV7-2 to TRBJ2-3; no firm D call. This CDR3 has 13 residues. Deletions cut 5 bases from V and 0 bases from J, with 6 bases between. Germline V gene data show CDR1 as SGHTA and CDR2 as FQGNSA. The DNA for the CDR3 is TGTGCCAGCAGCCTACAGAGCACAGATACGCAGTATTTT. As protein: CASSLQSTDTQYF.

V gene TRBV6-5 combines with J gene TRBJ1-1; D is undetermined. Deletions cut 2 bases from V and 1 base from J, with 8 bases between. Germline-derived CDR1 and CDR2 are MNHEY and SVGAGI. This CDR3 is built from 14 residues. The CDR3 loop reads CASSYGPGNTEAFF. In DNA, the CDR3 is TGTGCCAGCAGTTACGGCCCAGGGAACACTGAAGCTTTCTTT.

The chain combines TRBV27 with TRBJ1-1; 7 nucleotides line up with TRBD1. J was trimmed by 10 bases and V by 3 bases; bases with no gene match: 8. Germline V gives CDR1 MNHEY, CDR2 SMNVEV (reference sequence). This CDR3 region has 13 residues. The CDR3 sequence is CASSFGDDRAAFF. CDR3 in DNA: TGTGCCAGCAGTTTTGGGGACGACAGGGCAGCTTTCTTT.

The V and J genes are TRBV29-1 and TRBJ2-5; D is possibly TRBD1 (5 bases). CDR3 length: 12 amino acids. The V gene's germline CDR1 is SQVTM and CDR2 ANQGSEA. The V end lost 7 bases, the J end lost 5 bases, and 14 bases lay between the germline ends. The CDR3 DNA reads as TGCAGCGGCAGGGAAATGGGGGAGACCCAGTACTTC. Its protein is CSGREMGETQYF.

This chain joins TRBV5-1 and TRBJ1-2; TRBD1 agrees at 7 bases. Germline loops: CDR1 SGHRS, CDR2 YFSETQ. Losses at the gene ends were 3 bases for V and 4 bases for J; bases not matched to a gene: 12. The CDR3 runs to 16 residues. The CDR3 region has the DNA TGCGCCAGCAGCTCGTACCGGGACAGAAATCCCTATGGCTACACCTTC. Translated, it gives CASSSYRDRNPYGYTF.

J is TRBJ1-2 and V is TRBV4-3; TRBD1 matches at 7 bases. The CDR3 is 15 residues long. Trimming at V came to 2 bases and at J to 7 bases, leaving 10 bases not matched to a gene. Germline CDR1 and CDR2: LGHNA and YSLEER. Written as DNA, the CDR3 is TGCGCCAGCAGCCAACATTTCCGGGACAGCGTTGGCTACACCTTC. Encoded protein: CASSQHFRDSVGYTF.

The chain carries TRBV7-2 and TRBJ2-3, with D perhaps matching TRBD1 (5 bases). V was clipped by 0 bases and J by 1 base, with 11 bases between them. The CDR3 extends over 16 amino acids. In germline, CDR1 is SGHTA, CDR2 FQGNSA. Here the CDR3 DNA reads TGTGCCAGCAGCTTAGCCCCCTTAGGGGGCACAGATACGCAGTATTTT. It encodes CASSLAPLGGTDTQYF.

This chain uses TRBV25-1 with TRBJ2-7; no clear D gene. Germline CDR1 MGHDK, CDR2 SYGVNS. The CDR3 contains 14 residues. Trimming removed 1 base from V and 3 bases from J, with 10 bases in between. CDR3 in amino acids: CASSEWAGYYEQYF. CDR3 nucleotide sequence: TGTGCCAGCAGTGAATGGGCTGGGTACTACGAGCAGTACTTC.